The rows below give T cell receptor beta chains drawn from one sample of a study of blood T cell repertoires in COVID-19. Clones were sequenced by immunoSEQ multiplex PCR, and TCRdb holds only the in-frame ones, with some missing. The table includes about 86,000 clones, 82% detected once. Sequencing input: peripheral blood. The receptors here all came from a woman of 80 years or more with acute or convalescent COVID-19. Both conserved end residues are part of each CDR3. The order of the fields is clone size, V gene, J gene, D gene, CDR3 protein, CDR3 DNA. The D gene is left open where the match is weak. For some rows the clone size is stated as once, few or many, or as a class when expanded; others skip it.

clone size: .; V gene: TRBV21-1; J gene: TRBJ1-5; D gene: .; CDR3 protein: CASSKVVPGTGLVVNQPQHF; CDR3 DNA: TGTGCCAGCAGCAAAGTAGTTCCTGGAACAGGGTTAGTAGTAAATCAGCCCCAGCATTTT
clone size: .; V gene: TRBV19; J gene: TRBJ1-5; D gene: TRBD1; CDR3 protein: CAGGQGSQPQHF; CDR3 DNA: TGTGCCGGGGGACAGGGGAGCCAGCCCCAGCATTTT
clone size: .; V gene: TRBV10-1; J gene: TRBJ1-1; D gene: .; CDR3 protein: CASSESRGNTEAFF; CDR3 DNA: TGCGCCAGCAGTGAGTCACGGGGTAACACTGAAGCTTTCTTT
clone size: .; V gene: TRBV27; J gene: TRBJ2-1; D gene: TRBD2; CDR3 protein: CASSSTSGTGYNEQFF; CDR3 DNA: TGTGCCAGCAGTTCCACTAGCGGGACGGGATACAATGAGCAGTTCTTC
clone size: once; V gene: TRBV28; J gene: TRBJ1-2; D gene: .; CDR3 protein: CASSPQIVQGRGYTF; CDR3 DNA: TGTGCCAGCAGCCCGCAAATCGTACAGGGTCGTGGCTACACCTTC
clone size: .; V gene: TRBV6-6; J gene: TRBJ1-5; D gene: TRBD1; CDR3 protein: CASSSGQGVQPQHF; CDR3 DNA: TGTGCCAGCAGTTCGGGACAGGGGGTTCAGCCCCAGCATTTT
clone size: .; V gene: TRBV6-4; J gene: TRBJ2-1; D gene: TRBD1; CDR3 protein: CASSEGPRGSSYNEQFF; CDR3 DNA: TGTGCCAGCAGTGAGGGTCCCAGGGGGAGCTCCTACAATGAGCAGTTCTTC
clone size: .; V gene: TRBV5-4; J gene: TRBJ2-5; D gene: TRBD2; CDR3 protein: CASSLGASGGLETQYF; CDR3 DNA: TGTGCCAGCAGCTTGGGTGCTAGCGGGGGGCTAGAGACCCAGTACTTC
clone size: .; V gene: TRBV5-1; J gene: TRBJ2-7; D gene: TRBD1; CDR3 protein: CASTSGTGWNREQYF; CDR3 DNA: TGCGCCAGCACCTCGGGGACAGGCTGGAATCGCGAGCAGTACTTC
clone size: .; V gene: TRBV2; J gene: TRBJ1-2; D gene: TRBD1; CDR3 protein: CASSGQGRYTF; CDR3 DNA: TGTGCCAGCAGTGGACAGGGGAGGTACACCTTC
clone size: .; V gene: TRBV2; J gene: TRBJ2-7; D gene: .; CDR3 protein: CASSDQGLNEQYF; CDR3 DNA: TGTGCCAGCAGTGACCAGGGGTTAAACGAGCAGTACTTC
clone size: .; V gene: TRBV10-1; J gene: TRBJ2-3; D gene: TRBD2; CDR3 protein: CASSAERGTGDTQYF; CDR3 DNA: TGCGCCAGCAGTGCGGAGCGGGGGACCGGAGATACGCAGTATTTT
clone size: .; V gene: TRBV5-1; J gene: TRBJ2-2; D gene: TRBD2; CDR3 protein: CASSGGTSGANTGELFF; CDR3 DNA: TGCGCCAGCAGCGGCGGGACTAGCGGTGCGAACACCGGGGAGCTGTTTTTT
clone size: .; V gene: TRBV19; J gene: TRBJ2-2; D gene: TRBD2; CDR3 protein: CATEAGGLPGELFF; CDR3 DNA: TGTGCCACGGAGGCGGGGGGGCTCCCCGGGGAGCTGTTTTTT
clone size: .; V gene: TRBV19; J gene: TRBJ2-2; D gene: TRBD2; CDR3 protein: CASSGGGRYTGELFF; CDR3 DNA: TGTGCCAGTAGCGGGGGCGGGAGGTACACCGGGGAGCTGTTTTTT
clone size: once; V gene: TRBV3-1/TRBV3-2; J gene: TRBJ1-6; D gene: .; CDR3 protein: CASSQVEGDSPLHF; CDR3 DNA: TGTGCCAGCAGCCAAGTTGAAGGGGATTCACCCCTCCACTTT
clone size: .; V gene: TRBV2; J gene: TRBJ2-7; D gene: TRBD1; CDR3 protein: CAGHRGRWDEQYF; CDR3 DNA: TGTGCCGGACACAGGGGGAGGTGGGACGAGCAGTACTTC
clone size: few; V gene: TRBV5-4; J gene: TRBJ2-2; D gene: TRBD1; CDR3 protein: CASSLRDRNTGELFF; CDR3 DNA: TGTGCCAGCAGCCTCCGGGACAGAAACACCGGGGAGCTGTTTTTT
clone size: .; V gene: TRBV2; J gene: TRBJ2-5; D gene: .; CDR3 protein: CASSADSQETQYF; CDR3 DNA: TGTGCCAGCAGTGCCGACAGCCAAGAGACCCAGTACTTC
clone size: .; V gene: TRBV19; J gene: TRBJ2-3; D gene: TRBD1; CDR3 protein: CATELNGNRDRTDTQYF; CDR3 DNA: TGTGCCACCGAACTGAATGGGAACCGGGACAGAACAGATACGCAGTATTTT
clone size: once; V gene: TRBV5-1; J gene: TRBJ2-2; D gene: TRBD2; CDR3 protein: CASGLAVTGELFF; CDR3 DNA: TGCGCCAGCGGACTAGCGGTCACCGGGGAGCTGTTTTTT
clone size: .; V gene: TRBV5-1; J gene: TRBJ1-1; D gene: TRBD1; CDR3 protein: CASRLGQGARLEAFF; CDR3 DNA: TGCGCCAGCAGACTGGGACAGGGGGCCCGGCTTGAAGCTTTCTTT
clone size: .; V gene: TRBV6-1; J gene: TRBJ2-3; D gene: .; CDR3 protein: CASSEMGAQPTDTQYF; CDR3 DNA: TGTGCCAGCAGTGAGATGGGGGCCCAACCCACAGATACGCAGTATTTT
clone size: .; V gene: TRBV7-9; J gene: TRBJ2-2; D gene: TRBD2; CDR3 protein: CASSFPLADITGELFF; CDR3 DNA: TGTGCCAGCAGCTTTCCGCTAGCGGATATTACCGGGGAGCTGTTTTTT
clone size: .; V gene: TRBV5-6; J gene: TRBJ2-7; D gene: .; CDR3 protein: CASSLRLAEQYF; CDR3 DNA: TGTGCCAGCAGCTTGAGGCTAGCCGAGCAGTACTTC